This TCR beta chain was recorded in a study of blood T cell repertoires in COVID-19. Study details: Sites in the United States, Italy and Spain provided acute and convalescent COVID-19 samples. Sample material is recorded as cDNA or gDNA derived from T cells, B-cell-depleted T cells, or PBMCs.

Germline trimming cut 6 bases from V and 5 bases from J; bases unmatched to any gene: 17. This CDR3 is built from 17 residues. CDR1 LNHDA and CDR2 SQIVND come from the germline V gene (reference sequence). As processed by the authors: Reference gene primer amplification gave nucleated cell count estimates. The data were produced by immunoSEQ multiplex PCR, yet TCRdb's version contains in-frame clones alone and is incomplete. The DNA gave D and trimming, while V, J and clone size come from that table. Among around 140,000 clones listed, around 78% were seen once. The chain couples TRBV19 to TRBJ2-3; 7 nucleotides agree with TRBD2. Sequencing was done on a sample of peripheral blood. The TCR was taken from a woman aged 60-75 years with acute or convalescent COVID-19. CDR3 sequence (DNA): TGTGCCAGTAGGGAGGGAAGCCTAGCGGACCCTAAAGATACGCAGTATTTT. Amino acid sequence: CASREGSLADPKDTQYF.